This T cell receptor beta chain originates from a study of CD8 T cells in Susac syndrome. Reverse transcription of about 0.45 to 1 ug RNA was performed with random hexamers. Amplification of TCR beta CDR3 by immunoSEQ multiplex PCR spanned 54 Vbeta and 13 Jbeta. TCRdb called the immunoSEQ multiplex PCR reads again in MiXCR, with one record for every CDR3 protein. The table lists over 100,000 distinct CDR3 sequences, roughly 90% of them singletons, with roughly 0.12% in the top ten. TCR beta sequencing covered blood CD8+ and CD4+ T cells. The CD8+ and CD4+ T cells were isolated magnetically using a negative isolation approach, whereas the TEMRA cells were enriched by FACS. With 0 bases removed from V and 1 base from J, the gap between germline ends came to 12 bases. The CDR3 extends over 17 amino acids. Germline V gene data show CDR1 as MNHEY and CDR2 as SVGAGI.

This rearrangement joins TRBV6-5 to TRBJ2-2, with D perhaps TRBD1 (7 bases). The source material was CD8+ T cells from PBMCs. The sequence was collected from a human donor in good health. This CDR3 reads CASSYSGGGGNTGELFF. CDR3 coding DNA: TGTGCCAGCAGTTACTCTGGAGGGGGCGGGAACACCGGGGAGCTGTTTTTT.